Below are 25 T cell receptor beta chains sequenced from a single sample in a study of T-cell reconstitution after alpha-beta-depleted transplantation in children (dated by TCRdb to 2015 to 2016). Receptor libraries were prepared by PCR. Sequencing was carried out with an Illumina HiSeq 2500. TCR libraries were prepared with molecular barcoding, using unique molecular identifiers to normalize TCRbeta repertoire quantification. TCRdb passed the public sequencing reads through fastp at Q25 and MiXCR, retaining productive beta sequences. Merged by CDR3 protein, the rows form single entries marked with the most common genes and DNA. This sample comprises roughly 100,000 distinct CDR3 sequences, roughly 8% of them detected only once. Under 8% of the sample is taken by the ten largest. The sequencing used PBMCs from the stem cell graft donor, collected from the stem cell graft. These TCRs come from a human donor who donated a stem cell graft to a child with congenital amegakaryocytic thrombocytopenia.

This clonotype was detected many times. The gene calls are TRBV5-6 and TRBJ2-3; D might be TRBD2 (6 bases). This CDR3 is 14 amino acids long. CDR1 and CDR2 (germline): SGHDT, YYEEEE. V dropped 4 bases and J dropped 7 bases, with 16 bases sitting between them. CDR3 sequence reads: CASSPGTLPNTQYF. The CDR3 bases are TGTGCCAGCAGCCCGGGGACTCTTCCGAATACGCAGTATTTT.

This clonotype was seen ten or more times. J is TRBJ1-1 and V is TRBV20-1, with 7 bases matching TRBD1. The germline V gene has CDR1 DFQATT and CDR2 SNEGSKA (reference sequence). The V gene end was trimmed by 1 base and the J gene end by 5 bases; junction bases not matched to a gene: 7. CDR3 length equals 14 residues. The CDR3 is CSARGAGGWTEAFF. In nucleotides, the CDR3 is TGCAGTGCTAGAGGGGCAGGGGGTTGGACTGAAGCTTTCTTT.

The genes are TRBV6-4 and TRBJ2-7; D not resolved. Germline V lookup: CDR1 MRHNA, CDR2 SNTAGT. There are 11 residues in the CDR3. DNA of the CDR3: TGTCCCCCCACTGACTCCTACGAGCAGTACTTC. Its translation is CPPTDSYEQYF.

This clonotype was observed at least ten times. This chain connects TRBV4-1 to TRBJ2-1; TRBD2 aligns across 10 bases. The CDR3 sequence is 17 residues long. Germline V lookup: CDR1 MGHRA, CDR2 YSYEKL. Trimming removed 1 base from V and 7 bases from J; junction bases left unmatched: 10. CDR3 loop: CASSQVVASGGGNEQFF. The CDR3 DNA follows: TGCGCCAGCAGCCAAGTAGTAGCTAGCGGGGGAGGGAATGAGCAGTTCTTC.

This clonotype was counted many times. The rearrangement links TRBV28 to TRBJ2-5; D unresolved. This CDR3 is built from 14 residues. CDR1 and CDR2 from the germline V gene are MDHEN and SYDVKM. Trimming took 6 bases from V and 5 from J, leaving 16 bases between them. The CDR3 sequence: CASRPQGPVETQYF. CDR3 bases: TGTGCCAGCAGACCTCAAGGACCAGTGGAGACCCAGTACTTC.

Ten or more counts support this clonotype. The chain has TRBV5-6 and TRBJ2-7; tentatively, D is TRBD1 (6 bases). The CDR3 totals 14 residues. Between the trimmed V and J ends, which lost 2 bases and 2 bases, there was a span of 11 bases. The germline V gene has CDR1 SGHDT and CDR2 YYEEEE. This CDR3 reads CASSFRQGTYEQYF. In DNA, the CDR3 is TGTGCCAGCAGCTTTCGGCAGGGGACCTACGAGCAGTACTTC.

In this sample, this clonotype turned up many times. The rearrangement links TRBV5-1 to TRBJ1-2; D unresolved. Germline V gene sequence: CDR1 SGHRS, CDR2 YFSETQ. The germline V and J ends were trimmed by 0 bases and 2 bases, with 11 bases remaining between them. The length of the CDR3 is 15 residues. CDR3 protein: CASSLDPSRNYGYTF. The CDR3, as DNA: TGCGCCAGCAGCTTGGATCCATCCCGCAACTATGGCTACACCTTC.

This clonotype has more than one count but fewer than ten. CDR3: CASSTANAGTGEKLFF. CDR3 DNA: TGTGCCAGCAGCACGGCTAATGCAGGGACTGGAGAAAAACTGTTTTTT. The V call is TRBV7-2, the J call TRBJ1-4; D might be TRBD1 (5 bases). The CDR3 is made up of 16 amino acids. V lost 5 bases to trimming and J lost 8 bases, with 21 bases between them. The germline gives CDR1 SGHTA, CDR2 FQGNSA.

This clonotype was found a few times. The chain joins TRBV12-3 or TRBV12-4 to TRBJ1-5; D is unclear. The V and J ends lost 8 bases and 4 bases respectively, with 18 bases between them. The CDR3 contains 15 residues. In nucleotides, the CDR3 is TGTGCCAGCGGGGAGAGCCCCGGACTGAATCAGCCCCAGCATTTT. This translates into CASGESPGLNQPQHF.

This clonotype was counted many times. The J gene is TRBJ1-4, the V gene TRBV25-1, with a weak D call TRBD1 (5 bases). Per germline, CDR1 MGHDK and CDR2 SYGVNS. The V and J ends lost 5 bases and 8 bases respectively, with 18 bases between them. This CDR3 spans 15 amino acids. CDR3 sequence reads: CASSWGSRTGEKLFF. CDR3 bases: TGTGCCAGCAGTTGGGGGTCCCGGACGGGAGAAAAACTGTTTTTT.

This clonotype was observed many times. This chain joins TRBV7-2 and TRBJ2-6; D is perhaps TRBD1 (7 bases). Germline CDR1 SGHTA, CDR2 FQGNSA. The V end was cut by 3 bases, the J end by 3 bases, with 12 bases between. The CDR3 is made up of 16 amino acids. The CDR3 DNA follows: TGTGCCAGCAGCTTGGAGGGGGCTAGTGGGGCCAACGTCCTGACTTTC. It encodes CASSLEGASGANVLTF. Variable domain in full (rest from reference TRBV7-2 and TRBJ2-6): GAGVSQSPSNKVTEKGKDVELRCDPISGHTALYWYRQSLGQGLEFLIYFQGNSAPDKSGLPSDRFSAERTGGSVSTLTIQRTQQEDSAVYLCASSLEGASGANVLTFGAGSRLTVL.

This clonotype was seen ten or more times. V usage is TRBV20-1 and J usage is TRBJ2-5; 7 nucleotides agree with TRBD1. Per the germline V gene, CDR1 is DFQATT and CDR2 is SNEGSKA (reference sequence). The V and J ends lost 2 bases and 5 bases, in that order; junction bases with no gene match: 14. This CDR3 region has 16 residues. CDR3 protein: CSARPIPGQRLETQYF. DNA of the CDR3: TGCAGTGCTAGACCGATTCCGGGACAGAGATTGGAGACCCAGTACTTC.

This clonotype came up many times. The chain is built from TRBV7-2 and TRBJ2-5, with 9 positions matching TRBD2. Germline lookup yields CDR1 SGHTA and CDR2 FQGNSA. Unmatched junction bases numbered 6, after V lost 5 bases and J lost 2 bases. This CDR3 region has 15 residues. The DNA of the CDR3 is TGTGCCAGCAGCGTAATGACTAGCGGACAAGAGACCCAGTACTTC. Translating gives CASSVMTSGQETQYF.

Many counts were recorded for this clonotype. The rearrangement uses TRBV10-3 and TRBJ2-7; 10 bases match TRBD1. Germline V CDR1 and CDR2: ENHRY, SYGVKD. The CDR3 has 15 amino acids. The ends lost 5 bases at V and 6 bases at J; junction bases unmatched: 10. The CDR3 reads CAISSTGTGVPEQYF. DNA for the CDR3: TGTGCCATCAGTTCCACCGGGACAGGGGTCCCCGAGCAGTACTTC.

Many counts were recorded for this clonotype. The V call is TRBV27, the J call TRBJ2-1; D might be TRBD2 (6 bases). Germline V gene lookup returns CDR1 MNHEY and CDR2 SMNVEV (reference sequence). The CDR3 extends over 16 amino acids. Trimming removed 4 bases at V and 1 base at J, with 14 bases between. CDR3 in DNA: TGTGCCAGCAGTTCCAGAACTAGCAGGTCCTACAATGAGCAGTTCTTC. This codes for CASSSRTSRSYNEQFF.

The table lists this clonotype with many counts. The chain links TRBV7-2 to TRBJ2-5, with D unclear. The ends were cut back, 5 bases at V and 3 bases at J, with 10 bases in the middle. Germline V gives CDR1 SGHTA, CDR2 FQGNSA. This CDR3 is built from 13 residues. The CDR3 spells CASSPSAKETQYF. CDR3 DNA sequence: TGTGCCAGCAGCCCCTCGGCTAAAGAGACCCAGTACTTC. Full variable domain (remainder filled in from reference TRBV7-2 and TRBJ2-5): GAGVSQSPSNKVTEKGKDVELRCDPISGHTALYWYRQSLGQGLEFLIYFQGNSAPDKSGLPSDRFSAERTGGSVSTLTIQRTQQEDSAVYLCASSPSAKETQYFGPGTRLLVL.

This clonotype has a count of ten or more. This chain uses TRBV6-1 with TRBJ2-1; D is perhaps TRBD1 or TRBD2 (5 bases each). The V and J ends lost 6 bases and 2 bases respectively, with 14 bases between them. The CDR3 contains 15 residues. Germline CDR1 MNHNS, CDR2 SASEGT. DNA of the CDR3: TGTGCCAGCAGGATGGGGACGCACACCTACAATGAGCAGTTCTTC. It yields the protein CASRMGTHTYNEQFF.

Many counts were recorded for this clonotype. This chain joins TRBV7-2 and TRBJ1-2; D is unclear. Per germline, CDR1 SGHTA and CDR2 FQGNSA. The CDR3 covers 16 residues. V was pared by 2 bases and J by 1 base, with 14 bases between. CDR3: CASSLSPWTDNYGYTF. The CDR3 DNA follows: TGTGCCAGCAGCTTAAGTCCCTGGACCGATAACTATGGCTACACCTTC.

J is TRBJ2-3 and V is TRBV10-2; 7 bases agree with TRBD2. Germline loops: CDR1 WSHSY, CDR2 SAAADI. V gave up 4 bases and J gave up 7 bases; unmatched junction bases: 8. CDR3 length: 14 amino acids. The CDR3 is CASSATSEENTQYF. The CDR3 DNA sequence: TGCGCCAGCAGTGCAACTAGCGAGGAGAATACGCAGTATTTT.

This clonotype was seen ten or more times. This chain uses TRBV18 with TRBJ2-3; a weak D match, TRBD2 (5 bases). The CDR3 contains 16 residues. CDR1 is KGHSH, CDR2 LQKENI, per germline. The V end was cut by 2 bases, the J end by 2 bases, with 14 bases between. The CDR3 sequence: CASSPISSRDTDTQYF. The CDR3, as DNA: TGTGCCAGCTCACCAATATCCTCCCGGGACACAGATACGCAGTATTTT.

The table lists this clonotype with many counts. The chain recombines TRBV25-1 with TRBJ2-5, with 7 bases matching TRBD1. The length of the CDR3 is 15 residues. J was trimmed by 2 bases and V by 5 bases; bases with no gene match: 8. The germline gives CDR1 MGHDK, CDR2 SYGVNS. CDR3 loop: CASSTNQGDQETQYF. In DNA, the CDR3 is TGTGCCAGCAGTACTAACCAGGGGGATCAAGAGACCCAGTACTTC.

The chain couples TRBV5-1 to TRBJ1-1; D might be TRBD1 (5 bases). Trimming left V 7 bases short and J 4 bases short, with 14 bases between. This CDR3 spans 13 amino acids. The V gene's germline CDR1 is SGHRS and CDR2 YFSETQ. The CDR3 here is CASGAEGGTEAFF. Written as DNA, the CDR3 is TGCGCCAGCGGGGCGGAGGGAGGCACTGAAGCTTTCTTT.

This clonotype was seen ten or more times. The CDR3 DNA follows: TGTGCCAGCAGTTTATATCAGGGCCCCACAGATACGCAGTATTTT. This sequence encodes CASSLYQGPTDTQYF. The rearrangement joins TRBV27 to TRBJ2-3; possible D gene TRBD1, 5 bases. The germline CDR1 and CDR2 sequences are MNHEY and SMNVEV (reference sequence). Trimming removed 1 base at V and 2 bases at J, with 10 bases between. The CDR3 spans 15 residues.

The table lists this clonotype with many counts. V gene TRBV28 combines with J gene TRBJ2-7; D perhaps matches TRBD1 (5 bases). CDR3 size: 14 residues. V lost 5 bases, J lost 0 bases, and 11 bases lay in between. The germline gives CDR1 MDHEN, CDR2 SYDVKM. The CDR3 sequence is CASSTRAFSYEQYF. Here the CDR3 DNA reads TGTGCCAGCAGTACCAGGGCCTTCTCCTACGAGCAGTACTTC. The full variable domain, with the rest looked up from reference TRBV28 and TRBJ2-7, is DVKVTQSSRYLVKRTGEKVFLECVQDMDHENMFWYRQDPGLGLRLIYFSYDVKMKEKGDIPEGYSVSREKKERFSLILESASTNQTSMYLCASSTRAFSYEQYFGPGTRLTVT.

This clonotype has at least ten counts. The V gene is TRBV20-1, the J gene TRBJ2-7; 8 bases are a match to TRBD1. The germline CDR1 and CDR2 sequences are DFQATT and SNEGSKA (reference sequence). V was clipped by 4 bases and J by 0 bases; unmatched bases: 17. The CDR3 length is 18 residues. The CDR3 reads CSANARTGRGTNSYEQYF. Written as DNA, the CDR3 is TGCAGTGCTAACGCGAGGACAGGGAGAGGGACGAACTCCTACGAGCAGTACTTC.